This T cell receptor (beta chain) originates from a study of T cell repertoires in cytomegalovirus infection. TCRdb ran MiXCR on the reads and lists one entry per CDR3 protein. The table includes a few hundred thousand distinct CDR3 sequences, over 35% detected once. Comments on this clonotype: The antigen is not known.

CDR1 is SQVTM and CDR2 is ANQGSEA in the germline V gene. This CDR3 is built from 12 residues. V was cut by 8 bases and J by 5 bases, with 15 bases left in between. The rearrangement uses TRBV29-1 and TRBJ1-1; D ambiguous. The sequence was collected from a human donor in good health (CMV status not recorded). Some clones in this sample may be carry-over from other donors' samples. Sequenced material: cultured PBMCs, taken from culture after CMV antigen stimulation. This CDR3 is CSSSRGVTEAFF. The DNA of the CDR3 is TGCAGCTCCTCCCGGGGAGTGACTGAAGCTTTCTTT.